This is a list of T cell receptor beta chains from one sample in a study of response to subunit inactivated influenza vaccine. Using its own MiXCR run on the RT-PCR reads, TCRdb lists one record per CDR3 protein. The table shows hundreds of thousands of distinct CDR3 sequences, with 9.5% to 13% occurring only once. The source was PBMCs from blood, collected about 40 days after vaccination. Receptor source: a man aged 50 to 60 who received an inactivated influenza vaccine. The CDR3 runs from the conserved cysteine through the conserved F or W. The order of the fields is D gene, J gene, clone size, V gene, CDR3 DNA, CDR3 protein. D genes are given only for firm matches. Some rows have no size entry. The others give once, few or many, or a class for an expanded clone.

D: -
J: TRBJ1-5
size: -
V: TRBV6-1
DNA: TGTGCCAGCAGTGAATGGGGTCAGCCCCAGCATTTT
CDR3: CASSEWGQPQHF

D: -
J: TRBJ2-1
size: many
V: TRBV6-1
DNA: TGTGCCAGCAGTCCCTTGACTAGTGCCACCAGGGGTGAGCAGTTCTTC
CDR3: CASSPLTSATRGEQFF

D: TRBD1
J: TRBJ2-5
size: -
V: TRBV7-8
DNA: TGTGCCAGCAGCTTAGGGACAGGGGGCATCAGGGAGACCCAGTACTTC
CDR3: CASSLGTGGIRETQYF

D: -
J: TRBJ2-4
size: -
V: TRBV2
DNA: TGTGCCAGCAGTGATATCCCGCTCCTAAGGGGAAACATTCAGTACTTC
CDR3: CASSDIPLLRGNIQYF

D: -
J: TRBJ2-5
size: -
V: TRBV3-1
DNA: TGTGCCAGCAGCTCCCAGTTAACCCTAGAGACCCAGTACTTC
CDR3: CASSSQLTLETQYF

D: -
J: TRBJ2-7
size: many
V: TRBV7-8
DNA: TGTGCCAGCAGCCCAATGACAGGCTACGAGCAGTACTTC
CDR3: CASSPMTGYEQYF

D: TRBD1
J: TRBJ2-1
size: few
V: TRBV4-2
DNA: TGTGCCAGGGCCGGGACAGGGGTTACCCCAGTGAGCAATGAGCAGTTCTTC
CDR3: CARAGTGVTPVSNEQFF

D: TRBD1
J: TRBJ2-7
size: -
V: TRBV29-1
DNA: TGCAGCGTTGAGTTTGGGACAGGGGATGGGCAGTACTTC
CDR3: CSVEFGTGDGQYF

D: -
J: TRBJ2-2
size: -
V: TRBV28
DNA: TGTGCCAGCAGTTTATTAAGTTCCTCACCCGGGGAGCTGTTTTTT
CDR3: CASSLLSSSPGELFF

D: -
J: TRBJ2-3
size: -
V: TRBV20-1
DNA: TGCAGTGCTAGAGATTTGGGGACCTCCAATACGCAGTATTTT
CDR3: CSARDLGTSNTQYF

D: -
J: TRBJ2-5
size: many
V: TRBV7-9
DNA: TGTGCCAGCAGCCCCGTGGAGACCCAGTACTTC
CDR3: CASSPVETQYF

D: -
J: TRBJ2-1
size: many
V: TRBV20-1
DNA: TGCAGTGCTAGTTTGGCGGGCTACAATGAGCAGTTCTTC
CDR3: CSASLAGYNEQFF

D: TRBD1
J: TRBJ1-5
size: few
V: TRBV27
DNA: TGTGCCAGCAGTCCCACCCTATCCCAGGGGGGTCAGCCCCAGCATTTT
CDR3: CASSPTLSQGGQPQHF

D: TRBD2
J: TRBJ2-7
size: -
V: TRBV5-1
DNA: TGCGCCAGCAGCGCTGCTAGCGGAAGCTCCTACGAGCAGTACTTC
CDR3: CASSAASGSSYEQYF

D: -
J: TRBJ2-1
size: few
V: TRBV7-2
DNA: TGTGCCAGCAGCCGATCCGGTTCCAGGGTGATAAATGAGCAGTTCTTC
CDR3: CASSRSGSRVINEQFF

D: -
J: TRBJ2-7
size: few
V: TRBV20-1
DNA: TGCAGTGCTATCCCAACACTCGGAGGGGGCTCCTACGAGCAGTACTTC
CDR3: CSAIPTLGGGSYEQYF

D: TRBD2
J: TRBJ2-7
size: many
V: TRBV29-1
DNA: TGCAGCGTGGTCGGACTAGCGGGAGTGCCCTACGAGCAGTACTTC
CDR3: CSVVGLAGVPYEQYF

D: -
J: TRBJ1-1
size: many
V: TRBV7-9
DNA: TGTGCCAGCAGCTTATTTGTAGGGGTGAACACTGAAGCTTTCTTT
CDR3: CASSLFVGVNTEAFF

D: -
J: TRBJ2-3
size: -
V: TRBV12-3/TRBV12-4
DNA: TGTGCCAGCAGTTTTGGGGGGGGCTCGGCAGATACGCAGTATTTT
CDR3: CASSFGGGSADTQYF

D: -
J: TRBJ2-1
size: many
V: TRBV9
DNA: TGTGCCAGCAGCGTAGGAGGGGCTAGTACCTACAATGAGCAGTTCTTC
CDR3: CASSVGGASTYNEQFF

D: -
J: TRBJ1-1
size: many
V: TRBV12-3/TRBV12-4
DNA: TGTGCCAGCAGTGCCCCGTCCGGGGTGCAGAGAAACACTGAAGCTTTCTTT
CDR3: CASSAPSGVQRNTEAFF

D: -
J: TRBJ1-1
size: -
V: TRBV10-3
DNA: TGTGCCATCAGTGAGTCGAGTAGGGTTGGTTTCTTT
CDR3: CAISESSRVGFF

D: -
J: TRBJ1-2
size: -
V: TRBV7-6
DNA: TGTGCCAGCAGCTTAGAGGCAGGGCCAAACTATGGCTACACCTTC
CDR3: CASSLEAGPNYGYTF

D: TRBD2
J: TRBJ2-1
size: many
V: TRBV4-2
DNA: TGTGCCAGCAGCCAAGATGGCACTAGCGGATACAATGAGCAGTTCTTC
CDR3: CASSQDGTSGYNEQFF

D: -
J: TRBJ2-3
size: few
V: TRBV15
DNA: TGTGCCACCAGCAGAGACGGGACTGAATATTTTAGCACAGATACGCAGTATTTT
CDR3: CATSRDGTEYFSTDTQYF

D: TRBD2
J: TRBJ2-3
size: few
V: TRBV4-2
DNA: TGTGCCAGCAGCCAAGTTAGTCAGCGGGGTAGCACAGATACGCAGTATTTT
CDR3: CASSQVSQRGSTDTQYF

D: -
J: TRBJ1-3
size: many
V: TRBV12-3/TRBV12-4
DNA: TGTGCCAGCAGTTTAAGGGGAGGGGACACCATATATTTT
CDR3: CASSLRGGDTIYF

D: TRBD1
J: TRBJ2-1
size: many
V: TRBV5-5
DNA: TGTGCCAGCAGCGCCGAAACAGGGGGCGTTTCCCATAAGTTCTTC
CDR3: CASSAETGGVSHKFF

D: TRBD1
J: TRBJ2-6
size: -
V: TRBV7-2
DNA: TGTGCCAGCAGCTCGCAGGGGGTACTCTCTGGGGCCAACGTCCTGACTTTC
CDR3: CASSSQGVLSGANVLTF